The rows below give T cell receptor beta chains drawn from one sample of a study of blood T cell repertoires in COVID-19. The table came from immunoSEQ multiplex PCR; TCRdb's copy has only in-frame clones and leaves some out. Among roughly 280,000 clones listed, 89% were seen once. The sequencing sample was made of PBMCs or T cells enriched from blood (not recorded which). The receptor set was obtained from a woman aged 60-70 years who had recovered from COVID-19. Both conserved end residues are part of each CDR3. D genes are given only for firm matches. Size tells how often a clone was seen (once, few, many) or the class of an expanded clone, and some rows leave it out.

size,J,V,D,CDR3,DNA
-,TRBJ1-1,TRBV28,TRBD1,CASKGQGVVMNTEAFF,TGTGCCAGCAAGGGACAGGGGGTAGTCATGAACACTGAAGCTTTCTTT
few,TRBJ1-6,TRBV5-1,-,CASSLTSGSNSPLHF,TGCGCCAGCAGCTTGACTAGCGGGAGCAATTCACCCCTCCACTTT
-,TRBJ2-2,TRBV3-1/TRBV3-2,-,CASSQWYRDRGELFF,TGTGCCAGCAGCCAATGGTACAGGGATCGCGGGGAGCTGTTTTTT
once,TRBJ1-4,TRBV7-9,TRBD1,CASSSGQGFDEKLFF,TGTGCCAGCAGCTCCGGACAGGGATTTGATGAAAAACTGTTTTTT
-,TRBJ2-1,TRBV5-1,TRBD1,CASHYRDRVGNEQFF,TGCGCCAGCCACTACCGGGACAGGGTGGGCAATGAGCAGTTCTTC
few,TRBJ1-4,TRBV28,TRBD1,CASSPQGAANEKLFF,TGTGCCAGCAGTCCGCAGGGGGCGGCTAATGAAAAACTGTTTTTT
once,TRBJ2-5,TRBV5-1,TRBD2,CASSVGLAGAGKTQYF,TGCGCCAGCAGCGTCGGACTAGCGGGGGCCGGGAAGACCCAGTACTTC
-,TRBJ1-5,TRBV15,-,CATRTEPFGNQPQHF,TGTGCCACCAGGACTGAGCCATTTGGGAATCAGCCCCAGCATTTT
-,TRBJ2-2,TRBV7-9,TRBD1,CASSAQGTGELFF,TGTGCCAGCAGCGCACAGGGGACCGGGGAGCTGTTTTTT
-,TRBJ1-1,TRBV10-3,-,CAISGSKVMNTEAFF,TGTGCCATCAGCGGGTCTAAGGTCATGAACACTGAAGCTTTCTTT
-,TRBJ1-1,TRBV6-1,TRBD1,CASSDQTGVTEAFF,TGTGCCAGCAGTGATCAGACAGGGGTCACTGAAGCTTTCTTT
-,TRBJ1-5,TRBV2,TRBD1,CASRPGTGGSQPQHF,TGTGCCAGCAGGCCTGGGACAGGGGGGTCGCAGCCCCAGCATTTT
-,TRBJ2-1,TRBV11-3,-,CASSLARLTNEQFF,TGTGCCAGCAGCTTAGCCCGACTTACAAATGAGCAGTTCTTC
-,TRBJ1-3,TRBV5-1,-,CASHRGDDLSGNTIYF,TGCGCCAGCCATAGGGGCGACGACCTCTCTGGAAACACCATATATTTT
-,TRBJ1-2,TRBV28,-,CASSWGDGLYGYTF,TGTGCCAGCAGTTGGGGGGACGGACTATATGGCTACACCTTC
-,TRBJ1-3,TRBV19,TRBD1,CASMPRDRGLAGNTIYF,TGTGCCAGTATGCCCCGGGACAGGGGGTTGGCTGGAAACACCATATATTTT
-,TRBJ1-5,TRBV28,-,CASSPGVNQPQHF,TGTGCCAGCAGTCCGGGGGTTAATCAGCCCCAGCATTTT
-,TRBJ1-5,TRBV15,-,CATSRDLQPQHF,TGTGCCACCAGCAGAGATCTACAGCCCCAGCATTTT
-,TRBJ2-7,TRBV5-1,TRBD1,CASSSFPGQGYEQYF,TGCGCCAGCAGCTCGTTCCCGGGACAGGGTTACGAGCAGTACTTC
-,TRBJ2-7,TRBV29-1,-,CSVESAGYEQYF,TGCAGCGTTGAGTCCGCGGGCTACGAGCAGTACTTC
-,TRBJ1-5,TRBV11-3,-,CASSLWSSQPQHF,TGTGCCAGCAGCTTATGGAGTTCTCAGCCCCAGCATTTT
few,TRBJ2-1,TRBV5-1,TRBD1,CASSLGQGWNEQFF,TGCGCCAGCAGCTTGGGACAGGGGTGGAATGAGCAGTTCTTC
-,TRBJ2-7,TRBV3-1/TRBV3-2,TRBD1,CASSQDGGQFEQYF,TGTGCCAGCAGCCAAGATGGGGGACAGTTCGAGCAGTACTTC
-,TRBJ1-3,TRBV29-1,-,CSVVGLSGNTIYF,TGCAGCGTAGTGGGGCTCTCTGGAAACACCATATATTTT
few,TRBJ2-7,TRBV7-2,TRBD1,CASSIRDRAYEQYF,TGTGCCAGCAGCATCCGGGACAGAGCCTACGAGCAGTACTTC
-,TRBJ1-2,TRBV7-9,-,CASSLQDSRGYTF,TGTGCCAGCAGCTTACAGGACAGTCGCGGCTACACCTTC
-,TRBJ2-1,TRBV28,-,CASSFIQGWYNEQFF,TGTGCCAGCAGTTTCATCCAGGGGTGGTACAATGAGCAGTTCTTC